A single sample gave rise to the 19 T cell receptor beta chains below, sequenced in a study of tumor and adjacent non-tumor tissue in lung cancer. A modified ARM-PCR protocol with three rounds of nested PCR amplified TCRbeta. TCRdb used MiXCR to reprocess the multiplex PCR reads, holding one entry per CDR3 protein. The sample has over 110,000 distinct CDR3 sequences, 66% seen once. No cell sorting was done before RNA was extracted from the tissue. Sequenced sample: lung tumor tissue. Receptors originate from a man aged 55 to 70 with small cell lung cancer.

This clonotype was counted at least ten times. V is TRBV4-1 and J is TRBJ2-1; possibly TRBD1 for D (6 bases). Germline V gives CDR1 MGHRA, CDR2 YSYEKL. The CDR3 loop spans 13 amino acids. Trimming removed 0 bases at V and 10 bases at J, with 10 bases between. The CDR3 loop is CASSQDWGHEQFF. The CDR3 DNA reads as TGCGCCAGCAGCCAAGATTGGGGACACGAGCAGTTCTTC.

The chain uses TRBV20-1 and TRBJ2-5; tentatively, D is TRBD2 (6 bases). The germline V gene encodes CDR1 DFQATT and CDR2 SNEGSKA (reference sequence). The CDR3 covers 12 residues. The V end lost 4 bases, the J end lost 3 bases, and 9 bases lay between the germline ends. The CDR3 reads CSANRREETQYF. DNA for the CDR3: TGCAGTGCTAACAGGAGGGAAGAGACCCAGTACTTC.

About this clonotype itself: A much bigger clone sits one base away, suggesting this may be a read error. The chain has TRBV6-1 and TRBJ2-1; no clear D gene. Trimming shortened V by 4 bases and J by 1 base, and 11 bases separated the two germline ends. CDR1 is MNHNS and CDR2 is SASEGT in the germline V gene. This CDR3 has 15 amino acids. CDR3 in amino acids: CASSVVGRSYNEQFF. The CDR3 DNA is TGTGCCAGCAGTGTGGTGGGAAGGTCCTACAATGAGCAGTTCTTC.

Concerning this clonotype itself: This likely comes from a read error, as the CDR3 has no conserved phenylalanine or tryptophan at its end. The chain's CDR3 is CASSLGKGLRGNSPLHY. The CDR3 DNA sequence: TGTGCCAGCAGCCTAGGGAAGGGTCTGAGAGGAAATTCACCCCTCCACTAT. J is TRBJ1-6 and V is TRBV11-3; no firm D call. Germline V gene sequence: CDR1 SGHNT, CDR2 YENEEA. Deletions cut 5 bases from V and 7 bases from J, with 21 bases between. The CDR3 is made up of 17 amino acids.

The rearrangement uses TRBV4-1 and TRBJ2-1; 9 bases align to TRBD2. The length of the CDR3 is 14 residues. Germline loops: CDR1 MGHRA, CDR2 YSYEKL. V gave up 10 bases and J gave up 3 bases; unmatched junction bases: 7. CDR3 DNA sequence: TGCGCCATGAGCCAGACTAGCGGCTACAATGAGCAGTTCTTC. Translation gives CAMSQTSGYNEQFF.

This clonotype was picked up many times. This chain connects TRBV24-1 to TRBJ2-3; the match to TRBD2 covers 7 bases. The CDR3 runs to 16 residues. V was pared by 4 bases and J by 5 bases, with 11 bases of the junction left unmatched. Germline CDR1 is KGHDR and CDR2 is SFDVKD. The CDR3 DNA follows: TGTGCCACCAGTGAGATGAGCGGGGAACGGGGAGATACGCAGTATTTT. Protein: CATSEMSGERGDTQYF.

In this sample, this clonotype turned up a few times. Possible read error: a much larger clone is one base away. The J gene is TRBJ2-1, the V gene TRBV20-1, with 7 nucleotides matching TRBD2. Germline V CDR1 and CDR2: DFQATT, SNEGSKA (reference sequence). V lost 6 bases to trimming and J lost 8 bases; unmatched junction nucleotides: 7. The CDR3 is made up of 12 amino acids. The CDR3 bases are TGCAGTGCCTCTCGGACTAGGTATGAGCAGTTCTTC. Translation gives CSASRTRYEQFF.

As for this clonotype: The junction shows a germline mismatch at one end, possibly a read error. This chain uses TRBV11-2 with TRBJ2-5, with unresolved D. The CDR3 runs 14 residues. Germline V gives CDR1 SGHAT, CDR2 FQNNGV. CDR3 amino acids: CANSLTLGLEIQYF. For the CDR3, the DNA is TGTGCCAACAGCCTAACCCTGGGTTTAGAGATCCAGTACTTC.

As concerns this clonotype: A much more abundant neighbour one base away suggests this may be a read error. The chain couples TRBV20-1 to TRBJ2-1; TRBD2 matches at 7 bases. Germline V CDR1 and CDR2: DFQATT, SNEGSKA (reference sequence). The CDR3 length is 13 residues. In DNA form, the CDR3 reads TGCAATGCTAGTTCGTCTAGCGGCAATGAGCAGTTCTTC. Amino acid sequence: CNASSSSGNEQFF.

The chain employs TRBV20-1 and TRBJ1-2; the D gene is possibly TRBD1 (5 bases). Germline V gives CDR1 DFQATT, CDR2 SNEGSKA (reference sequence). This CDR3 is 12 amino acids long. In nucleotides, the CDR3 is TGCGGTACTGCGCAGGGCGACTATGGCTACACCTTC. This sequence encodes CGTAQGDYGYTF.

In the case of this clonotype: The junction shows a germline mismatch at one end, possibly a read error. DNA of the CDR3: TGTGCCAGCAGCTTTGGAGGGAAGAGAGGGAGCTCTGGGGAACTGTTTTTT. It is translated as CASSFGGKRGSSGELFF. This chain connects TRBV5-4 to TRBJ2-2; D possibly corresponds to TRBD2 (6 bases). Germline V CDR1 and CDR2: SGHNT, YYREEE (reference sequence). CDR3 length equals 17 residues.

This clonotype was detected only once. This may stem from a read error, because a much larger clone lies one nucleotide away. The gene calls are TRBV6-1 and TRBJ2-5; 9 bases agree with TRBD1. CDR1 is MNHNS, CDR2 SASEGT, per germline. The CDR3 covers 14 residues. CDR3 protein: CATSQGALQGTQYF. CDR3 in DNA: TGTGCCACCTCACAGGGGGCTCTCCAAGGGACCCAGTACTTC.

This chain uses TRBV4-2 with TRBJ2-1, with 11 positions matching TRBD2. This CDR3 contains 15 residues. Germline lookup yields CDR1 LGHNA and CDR2 YNFKEQ. Trimming took 1 base from V and 9 from J; bases not matched to a gene: 5. The CDR3 here is CASSQVTSGSCEQFF. The CDR3 region has the DNA TGTGCCAGCAGCCAAGTTACTAGCGGGAGTTGTGAGCAGTTCTTC.

There are a few counts of this clonotype. This could be a read error, since a much larger clone is one nucleotide away. The chain uses TRBV11-3 and TRBJ2-3, with D perhaps assigned TRBD1 or TRBD2 (6 bases each). This CDR3 region has 13 residues. V dropped 6 bases and J dropped 4 bases, with 11 bases sitting between them. Germline loops: CDR1 SGHNT, CDR2 YENEEA. The CDR3 region has the DNA TGTGCCAGCAGTTGGAGGGGGGCAGATACGCAGTATTTT. Translating it yields CASSWRGADTQYF.

The rearrangement links TRBV12-3 or TRBV12-4 to TRBJ2-5, with unresolved D. The CDR3 has 13 amino acids. The ends were cut back, 10 bases at V and 5 bases at J, with 17 bases in the middle. The CDR3 is CAITAGHYETQYF. The CDR3 bases are TGTGCCATCACGGCAGGTCATTACGAGACCCAGTACTTC.

This clonotype came up a few times. The chain links TRBV12-3 or TRBV12-4 to TRBJ1-5, with TRBD1 matching over 9 bases. The CDR3 loop spans 15 amino acids. Trimming removed 5 bases from V and 4 bases from J; junction bases left unmatched: 6. The CDR3 region has the DNA TGTGCCAGCAGTCCAACAGGGGGCCCAAATCAGCCCCAGCATTTT. It codes for CASSPTGGPNQPQHF.

About this clonotype: One base away lies a much larger clone, so this may be a sequencing read error. This chain links TRBV12-3 or TRBV12-4 with TRBJ1-2, with TRBD1 as a possible D gene (5 bases). The CDR3 is 14 amino acids. Trimming took 3 bases from V and 5 from J, leaving 13 bases between them. CDR3 sequence reads: CASSLRGRVYGYTF. The CDR3 DNA reads as TGTGCCAGCAGTTTGCGGGGCCGTGTATATGGCTACACCTTC.

Concerning this clonotype: No conserved phenylalanine or tryptophan is present at the end of the CDR3, so a read error is the likely explanation. J is TRBJ2-2 and V is TRBV5-6, with D hard to call. The CDR3 has 11 residues. Germline CDR1 reads SGHDT; CDR2 reads YYEEEE. The germline V and J ends were trimmed by 5 bases and 8 bases, with 7 bases remaining between them. DNA for the CDR3: TGTGCCAGCAGAAAGGCTGGGGAGCTGTTTTTG. It is translated as CASRKAGELFL.

Sample share makes this clonotype medium-sized. The chain uses TRBV11-2 and TRBJ1-2; TRBD1 matches 9 bases. The CDR3 runs 15 residues. The germline gives CDR1 SGHAT, CDR2 FQNNGV. V shed 5 bases and J 3 bases; nucleotides not matched to a gene: 7. The CDR3: CASSPEWTGDYGYTF. The CDR3 nucleotides are TGTGCCAGCAGCCCCGAATGGACAGGGGACTATGGCTACACCTTC.